This T cell receptor (beta chain) was sequenced for a study of T cells in localized non-small cell lung cancer. The protocol was immunoSEQ multiplex PCR, while the TCRdb copy is restricted to in-frame clones and leaves out a portion. The sample includes 130,000 or so clones, roughly nine tenths seen only once; the top ten take over 1.5%. The germline gives CDR1 SQVTM, CDR2 ANQGSEA. The CDR3 sequence is 12 residues long. Trimming cost V 8 bases and J 3 bases, with 13 bases left between them. Source: peripheral blood, taken before any cancer treatment. The clonotype comes from a female donor of 60 years or more with stage I lung adenocarcinoma. The chain joins TRBV29-1 to TRBJ2-5; possibly TRBD2 for D (5 bases). CDR3 in DNA: TGCAGCTCAGCCGGACTTGAAGAGACCCAGTACTTC. Translation: CSSAGLEETQYF.